The 14 T cell receptor beta chains in this list originate from one sample, sequenced in a study of T-cell memory formation after mild COVID-19. TCRdb recomputed calls from the 5' RACE reads with MiXCR, one row per CDR3 protein. This table has 150,000 to 200,000 distinct CDR3 sequences, around 30% appearing once. The sample taken for sequencing was PBMCs or a T cell subset sorted from them (not recorded which). The receptors were sampled from an adult woman who had mild COVID-19 (a few samples of this study predate the infection). Cell type and time point are not known.

Only a few counts were recorded for this clonotype. The chain recombines TRBV20-1 with TRBJ1-2, with D tentatively TRBD1 (6 bases). The CDR3 is 14 amino acids. V was cut by 6 bases and J by 2 bases, with 16 bases left in between. Germline CDR1 reads DFQATT; CDR2 reads SNEGSKA (reference sequence). The CDR3 DNA reads TGCAGTGCAAGTATAGGACAGTCAAACTATGGCTACACCTTC. Protein product: CSASIGQSNYGYTF.

V gene TRBV24-1 combines with J gene TRBJ1-4; D call uncertain. Trimming removed 4 bases at V and 6 bases at J, with 14 bases between. CDR1 and CDR2 (germline): KGHDR, SFDVKD. The CDR3 is made up of 15 amino acids. The chain's CDR3 is CATSDPRSRDEKLFF. CDR3 in DNA: TGTGCCACCAGTGACCCTCGGTCCCGAGATGAAAAACTGTTTTTT.

The J gene is TRBJ2-7, the V gene TRBV10-3; 7 bases fit TRBD2. The V segment lost 8 bases and the J segment 3 bases; nucleotides outside the gene matches: 13. CDR3 length equals 15 residues. The germline V gene encodes CDR1 ENHRY and CDR2 SYGVKD. The CDR3 spells CAISPAGAARYEQYF. DNA for the CDR3: TGTGCCATCTCTCCCGCGGGAGCGGCCCGCTACGAGCAGTACTTC.

This clonotype was detected only a few times. V usage is TRBV5-5 and J usage is TRBJ1-2; TRBD1 aligns across 7 bases. CDR3 size: 16 residues. After removal of 3 bases from V and 6 bases from J, the junction contained 14 bases not matched to a gene. Germline V gene data show CDR1 as SGHKS and CDR2 as YYEKEE (reference sequence). The DNA for the CDR3 is TGTGCCAGCAGCTCGAATCCGGGACAGAGATTAGATGGCTACACCTTC. This encodes CASSSNPGQRLDGYTF.

The V and J genes are TRBV7-3 and TRBJ2-3, with D possibly TRBD1 on 5 matching bases. The CDR3 has 15 residues. Germline lookup yields CDR1 SGHTA and CDR2 FQGTGA. Trimming stripped 2 bases from V and 5 bases from J, with 14 bases between. The CDR3 nucleotides are TGTGCCAGCAGCTTACTTACCGCAGGGAAAGATACGCAGTATTTT. As protein: CASSLLTAGKDTQYF. Together with reference TRBV7-3 and TRBJ2-3, the CDR3 gives the full variable domain: GAGVSQTPSNKVTEKGKYVELRCDPISGHTALYWYRQSLGQGPEFLIYFQGTGAADDSGLPNDRFFAVRPEGSVSTLKIQRTERGDSAVYLCASSLLTAGKDTQYFGPGTRLTVL.

The chain uses TRBV2 and TRBJ2-1, with D possibly matching TRBD2 (5 bases). The V gene's germline CDR1 is SNHLY and CDR2 FYNNEI. There are 12 residues in the CDR3. V was cut by 6 bases and J by 6 bases, with 9 bases left in between. The chain's CDR3 is CASRAGGNEQFF. CDR3 DNA sequence: TGTGCCAGCAGGGCGGGTGGCAATGAGCAGTTCTTC.

This clonotype was seen only a few times. The chain is built from TRBV5-1 and TRBJ2-1, with TRBD2 identical over 7 bases. The CDR3 is 13 residues long. Unmatched junction bases numbered 5, after V lost 4 bases and J lost 7 bases. CDR1 and CDR2 (germline): SGHRS, YFSETQ. CDR3 sequence (DNA): TGCGCCAGCAGCCAGGGACTACTGAATGAGCAGTTCTTC. Protein sequence: CASSQGLLNEQFF.

This chain uses TRBV12-3 or TRBV12-4 with TRBJ1-2; D is undetermined. Trimming removed 1 base from V and 8 bases from J, with 14 bases in between. The CDR3 is 14 residues long. The CDR3: CASSLGPRTGGYTF. In DNA, the CDR3 is TGTGCCAGCAGTTTAGGACCTCGAACTGGGGGCTACACCTTC.

This clonotype was seen only a few times. The chain is built from TRBV7-9 and TRBJ2-1, with 10 bases identical to TRBD2. This CDR3 has 15 amino acids. The J segment lost 3 bases and the V segment lost 5 bases, leaving 4 bases of the junction unmatched. Germline assignment: CDR1 SEHNR and CDR2 FQNEAQ (reference sequence). The CDR3 sequence is CASSTGLAYYNEQFF. Written as DNA, the CDR3 is TGTGCCAGCAGCACGGGACTAGCGTACTACAATGAGCAGTTCTTC.

This chain uses TRBV12-3 or TRBV12-4 with TRBJ2-3; 8 bases align to TRBD2. This CDR3 region has 16 residues. The V gene end was trimmed by 0 bases and the J gene end by 5 bases; junction bases not matched to a gene: 7. CDR3 protein: CASSLAPAGAGDTQYF. CDR3 DNA sequence: TGTGCCAGCAGTTTAGCGCCAGCGGGAGCCGGAGATACGCAGTATTTT.

This chain connects TRBV12-3 or TRBV12-4 to TRBJ2-3; 11 bases map to TRBD2. Losses at the gene ends were 5 bases for V and 6 bases for J; bases not matched to a gene: 7. There are 15 residues in the CDR3. The DNA for the CDR3 is TGTGCCAGCAGTCCCACTAGCGGGAGCGTTGATACGCAGTATTTT. The encoded protein is CASSPTSGSVDTQYF.

This clonotype was seen only a few times. The V gene is TRBV12-3 or TRBV12-4, the J gene TRBJ2-5; D gene uncertain. The CDR3 runs 15 residues. V was cut by 4 bases and J by 1 base, with 13 bases left in between. The CDR3 spells CASSSQPRIQETQYF. As DNA, the CDR3 is TGTGCCAGCAGTTCCCAACCTAGGATCCAAGAGACCCAGTACTTC.

V is TRBV29-1 and J is TRBJ2-7; D remains unclear. The CDR3 covers 13 residues. Germline V gives CDR1 SQVTM, CDR2 ANQGSEA. Trimming cost V 0 bases and J 0 bases, with 6 bases left between them. CDR3 amino acids: CSVEDRSSYEQYF. CDR3 in DNA: TGCAGCGTTGAAGACCGAAGCTCCTACGAGCAGTACTTC.

The CDR3 is CASSRRDRSSGANVLTF. CDR3 nucleotide sequence: TGTGCCAGCAGCCGACGGGACCGATCCTCTGGGGCCAACGTCCTGACTTTC. The chain joins TRBV7-9 to TRBJ2-6; D is possibly TRBD1 or TRBD2 (5 bases each). Per the germline V gene, CDR1 is SEHNR and CDR2 is FQNEAQ (reference sequence). Trimming pared 5 bases from V and 0 bases from J, leaving 14 bases between. The CDR3 is 17 amino acids.